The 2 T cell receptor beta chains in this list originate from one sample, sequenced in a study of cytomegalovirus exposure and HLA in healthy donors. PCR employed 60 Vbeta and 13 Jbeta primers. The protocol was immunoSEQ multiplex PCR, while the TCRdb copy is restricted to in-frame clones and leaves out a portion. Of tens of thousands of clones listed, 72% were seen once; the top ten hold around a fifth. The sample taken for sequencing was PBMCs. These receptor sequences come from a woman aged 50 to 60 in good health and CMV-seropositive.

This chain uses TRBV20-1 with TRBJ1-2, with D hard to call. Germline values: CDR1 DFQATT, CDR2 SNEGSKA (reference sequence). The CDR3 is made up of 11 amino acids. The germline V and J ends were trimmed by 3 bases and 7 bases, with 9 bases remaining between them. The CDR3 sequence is CSARAPVGYTF. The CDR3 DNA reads TGCAGTGCTAGGGCCCCTGTTGGCTACACCTTC.

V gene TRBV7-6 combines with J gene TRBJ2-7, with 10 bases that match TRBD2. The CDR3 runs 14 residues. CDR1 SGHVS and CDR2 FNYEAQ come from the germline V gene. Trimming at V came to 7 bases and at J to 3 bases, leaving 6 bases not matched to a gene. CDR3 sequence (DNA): TGTGCCAGCACCCTAGCGGGAGAAGACTACGAGCAGTACTTC. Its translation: CASTLAGEDYEQYF.